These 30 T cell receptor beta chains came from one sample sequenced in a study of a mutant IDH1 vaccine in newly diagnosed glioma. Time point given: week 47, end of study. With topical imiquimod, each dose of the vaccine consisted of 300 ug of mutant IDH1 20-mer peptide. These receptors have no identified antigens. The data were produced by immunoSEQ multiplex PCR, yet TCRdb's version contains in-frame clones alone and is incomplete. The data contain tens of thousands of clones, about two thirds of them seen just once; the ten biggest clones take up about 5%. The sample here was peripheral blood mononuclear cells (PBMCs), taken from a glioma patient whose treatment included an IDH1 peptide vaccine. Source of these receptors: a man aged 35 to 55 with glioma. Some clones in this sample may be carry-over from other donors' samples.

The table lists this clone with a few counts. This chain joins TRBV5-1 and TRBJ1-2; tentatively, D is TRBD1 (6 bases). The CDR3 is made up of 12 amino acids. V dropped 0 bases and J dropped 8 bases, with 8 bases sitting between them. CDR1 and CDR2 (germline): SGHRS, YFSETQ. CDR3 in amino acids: CASSLGRGGYTF. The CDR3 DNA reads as TGCGCCAGCAGCTTGGGCAGGGGCGGCTACACCTTC.

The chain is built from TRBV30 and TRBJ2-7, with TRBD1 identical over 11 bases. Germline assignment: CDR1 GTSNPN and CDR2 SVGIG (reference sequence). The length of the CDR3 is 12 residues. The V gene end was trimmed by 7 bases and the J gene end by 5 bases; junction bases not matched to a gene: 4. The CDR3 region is CALDRGLNEQYF. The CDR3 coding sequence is TGTGCCTTGGACAGGGGGCTGAACGAGCAGTACTTC.

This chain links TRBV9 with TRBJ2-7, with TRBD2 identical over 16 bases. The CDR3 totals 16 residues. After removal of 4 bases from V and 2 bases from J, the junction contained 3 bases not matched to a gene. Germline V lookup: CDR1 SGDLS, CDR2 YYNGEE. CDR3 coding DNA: TGTGCCAGCAGCATTGGGACTAGCGGGGGGGCCTACGAGCAGTACTTC. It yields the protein CASSIGTSGGAYEQYF.

CDR3 DNA: TGCGCCAGCAGCCGTACAGGGGTTCCCTACGAGCAGTACTTC. This codes for CASSRTGVPYEQYF. This sequence joins TRBV4-1 and TRBJ2-7; the match to TRBD1 covers 7 bases. With V trimmed by 4 bases and J by 2 bases, 5 bases remained unmatched. This CDR3 has 14 amino acids. Germline values: CDR1 MGHRA, CDR2 YSYEKL.

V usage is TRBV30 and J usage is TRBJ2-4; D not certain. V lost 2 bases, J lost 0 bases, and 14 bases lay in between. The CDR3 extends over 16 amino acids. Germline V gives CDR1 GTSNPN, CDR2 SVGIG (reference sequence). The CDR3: CAWSPSLNLAKNIQYF. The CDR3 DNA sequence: TGTGCCTGGAGTCCTAGTTTAAACCTAGCCAAAAACATTCAGTACTTC.

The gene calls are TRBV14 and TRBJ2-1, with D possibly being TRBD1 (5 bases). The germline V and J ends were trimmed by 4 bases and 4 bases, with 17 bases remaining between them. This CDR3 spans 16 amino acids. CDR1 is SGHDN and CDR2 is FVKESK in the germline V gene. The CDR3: CASSPRQFSAYNEQFF. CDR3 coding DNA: TGTGCCAGCAGCCCCCGACAGTTCTCCGCTTACAATGAGCAGTTCTTC.

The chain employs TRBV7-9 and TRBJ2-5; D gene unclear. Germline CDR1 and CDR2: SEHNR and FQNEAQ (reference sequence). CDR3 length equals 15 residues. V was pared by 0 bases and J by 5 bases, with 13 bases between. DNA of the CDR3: TGTGCCAGCAGCTTAGCCTCCGCATCCGTGGAGACCCAGTACTTC. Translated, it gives CASSLASASVETQYF. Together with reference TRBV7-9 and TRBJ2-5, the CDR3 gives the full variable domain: DTGVSQNPRHKITKRGQNVTFRCDPISEHNRLYWYRQTLGQGPEFLTYFQNEAQLEKSRLLSDRFSAERPKGSFSTLEIQRTEQGDSAMYLCASSLASASVETQYFGPGTRLLVL.

The CDR3 is CASSANLGSGNTIYF. The DNA of the CDR3 is TGTGCCAGCAGCGCCAACTTAGGCTCTGGAAACACCATATATTTT. This chain links TRBV7-9 with TRBJ1-3, with D unresolved. The V and J ends lost 5 bases and 0 bases respectively, with 11 bases between them. This CDR3 is 15 amino acids long. CDR1 is SEHNR and CDR2 is FQNEAQ in the germline V gene (reference sequence).

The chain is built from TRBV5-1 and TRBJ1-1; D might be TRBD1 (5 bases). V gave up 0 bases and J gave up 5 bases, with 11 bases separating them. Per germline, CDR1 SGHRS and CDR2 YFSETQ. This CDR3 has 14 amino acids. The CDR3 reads CASSLVTGGTEAFF. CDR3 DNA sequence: TGCGCCAGCAGCTTGGTCACGGGGGGGACTGAAGCTTTCTTT.

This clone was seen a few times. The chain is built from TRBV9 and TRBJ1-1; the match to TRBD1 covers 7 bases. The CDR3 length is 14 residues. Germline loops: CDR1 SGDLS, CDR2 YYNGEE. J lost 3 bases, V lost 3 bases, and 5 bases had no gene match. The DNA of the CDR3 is TGTGCCAGCAGCGAGGAGACAGGGTACACTGAAGCTTTCTTT. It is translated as CASSEETGYTEAFF.

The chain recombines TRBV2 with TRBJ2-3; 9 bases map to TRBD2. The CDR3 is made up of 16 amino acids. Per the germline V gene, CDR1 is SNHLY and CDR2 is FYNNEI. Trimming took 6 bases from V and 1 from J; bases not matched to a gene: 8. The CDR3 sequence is CASSGPGGGGTDTQYF. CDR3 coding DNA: TGTGCCAGCAGCGGGCCCGGCGGGGGGGGCACAGATACGCAGTATTTT. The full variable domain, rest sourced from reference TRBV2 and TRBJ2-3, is EPEVTQTPSHQVTQMGQEVILRCVPISNHLYFYWYRQILGQKVEFLVSFYNNEISEKSEIFDDQFSVERPDGSNFTLKIRSTKLEDSAMYFCASSGPGGGGTDTQYFGPGTRLTVL.

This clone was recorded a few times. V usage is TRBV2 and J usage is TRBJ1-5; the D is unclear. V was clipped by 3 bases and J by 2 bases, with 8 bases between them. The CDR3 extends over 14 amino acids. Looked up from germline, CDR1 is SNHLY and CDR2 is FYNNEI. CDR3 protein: CASSDVGGNQPQHF. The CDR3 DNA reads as TGTGCCAGCAGTGATGTCGGCGGCAATCAGCCCCAGCATTTT. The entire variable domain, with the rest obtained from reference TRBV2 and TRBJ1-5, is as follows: EPEVTQTPSHQVTQMGQEVILRCVPISNHLYFYWYRQILGQKVEFLVSFYNNEISEKSEIFDDQFSVERPDGSNFTLKIRSTKLEDSAMYFCASSDVGGNQPQHFGDGTRLSIL.

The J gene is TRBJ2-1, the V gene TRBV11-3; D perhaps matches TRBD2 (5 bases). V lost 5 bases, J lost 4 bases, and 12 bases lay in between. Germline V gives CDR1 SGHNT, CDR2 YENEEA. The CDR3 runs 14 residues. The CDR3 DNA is TGTGCCAGCAGCCCAGAGACTACTTACAATGAGCAGTTCTTC. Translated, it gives CASSPETTYNEQFF.

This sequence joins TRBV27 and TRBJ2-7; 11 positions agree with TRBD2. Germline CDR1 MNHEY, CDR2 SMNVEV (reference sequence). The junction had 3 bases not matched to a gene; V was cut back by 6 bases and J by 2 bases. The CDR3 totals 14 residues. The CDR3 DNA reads TGTGCCAGCAGCGGGACTAGCGGCCCCTACGAGCAGTACTTC. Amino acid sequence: CASSGTSGPYEQYF.

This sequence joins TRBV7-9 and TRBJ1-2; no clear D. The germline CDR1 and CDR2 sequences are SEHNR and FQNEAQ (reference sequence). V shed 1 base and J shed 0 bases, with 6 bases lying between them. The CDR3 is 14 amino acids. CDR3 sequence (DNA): TGTGCCAGCAGCTTAGAGGGCTCTAACTATGGCTACACCTTC. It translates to CASSLEGSNYGYTF.

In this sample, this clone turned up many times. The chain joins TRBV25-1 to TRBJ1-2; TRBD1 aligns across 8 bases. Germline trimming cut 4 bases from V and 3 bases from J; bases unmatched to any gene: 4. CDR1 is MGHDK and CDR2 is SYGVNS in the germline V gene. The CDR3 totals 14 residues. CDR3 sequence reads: CASSADRGHYGYTF. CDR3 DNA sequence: TGTGCCAGCAGTGCTGACAGGGGCCACTATGGCTACACCTTC.

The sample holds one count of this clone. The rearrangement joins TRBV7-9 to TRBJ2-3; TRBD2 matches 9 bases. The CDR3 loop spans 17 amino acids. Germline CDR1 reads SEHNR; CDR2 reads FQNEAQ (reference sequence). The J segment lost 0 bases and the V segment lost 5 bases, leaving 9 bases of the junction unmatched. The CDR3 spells CASSRPETSGSTDTQYF. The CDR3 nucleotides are TGTGCCAGCAGCCGTCCCGAGACTAGCGGCAGCACAGATACGCAGTATTTT.

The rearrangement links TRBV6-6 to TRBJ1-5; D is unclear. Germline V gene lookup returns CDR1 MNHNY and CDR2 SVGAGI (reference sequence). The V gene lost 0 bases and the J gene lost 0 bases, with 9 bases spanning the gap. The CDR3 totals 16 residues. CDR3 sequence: CASSYSLLLSNQPQHF. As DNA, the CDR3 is TGTGCCAGCAGTTACTCGCTACTGCTTAGCAATCAGCCCCAGCATTTT.

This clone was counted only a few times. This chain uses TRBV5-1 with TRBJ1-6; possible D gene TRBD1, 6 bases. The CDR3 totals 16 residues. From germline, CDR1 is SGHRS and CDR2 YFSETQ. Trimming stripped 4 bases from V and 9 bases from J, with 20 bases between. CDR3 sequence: CASSQIPGTNASPLHF. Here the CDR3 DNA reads TGCGCCAGCAGCCAAATCCCCGGGACAAATGCTTCACCCCTCCACTTT.

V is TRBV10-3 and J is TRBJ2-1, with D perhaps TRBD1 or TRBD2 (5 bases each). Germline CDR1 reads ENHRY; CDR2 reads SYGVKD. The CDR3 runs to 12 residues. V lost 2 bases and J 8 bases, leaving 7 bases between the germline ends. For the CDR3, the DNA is TGTGCCATCAGTGAGATGGGGGATGAGCAGTTCTTC. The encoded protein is CAISEMGDEQFF.

CDR3 loop: CASIRQAGEKLFF. The CDR3 DNA reads as TGTGCCAGCATCCGCCAAGCAGGAGAAAAACTGTTTTTT. The chain recombines TRBV6-6 with TRBJ1-4; D gene unclear. Germline V gives CDR1 MNHNY, CDR2 SVGAGI (reference sequence). The CDR3 contains 13 residues. Trimming stripped 7 bases from V and 8 bases from J, with 14 bases between.

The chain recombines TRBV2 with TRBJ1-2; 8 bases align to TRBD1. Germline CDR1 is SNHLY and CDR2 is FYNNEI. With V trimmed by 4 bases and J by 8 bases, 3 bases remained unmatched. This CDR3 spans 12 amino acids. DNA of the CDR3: TGTGCCAGCAGTGGGTACAGGGGGGGCTACACCTTC. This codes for CASSGYRGGYTF.

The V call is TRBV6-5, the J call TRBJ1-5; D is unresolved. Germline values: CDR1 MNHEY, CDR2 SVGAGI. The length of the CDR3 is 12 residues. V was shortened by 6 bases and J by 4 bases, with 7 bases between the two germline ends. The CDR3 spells CASRHGNQPQHF. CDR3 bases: TGTGCCAGCAGACACGGAAATCAGCCCCAGCATTTT.

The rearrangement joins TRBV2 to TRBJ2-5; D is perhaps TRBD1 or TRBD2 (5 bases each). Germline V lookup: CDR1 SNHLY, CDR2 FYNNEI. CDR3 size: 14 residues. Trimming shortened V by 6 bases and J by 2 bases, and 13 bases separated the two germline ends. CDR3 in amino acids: CASRREQGQETQYF. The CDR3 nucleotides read TGTGCCAGCAGGAGGGAGCAGGGTCAAGAGACCCAGTACTTC. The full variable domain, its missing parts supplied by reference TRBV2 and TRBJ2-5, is EPEVTQTPSHQVTQMGQEVILRCVPISNHLYFYWYRQILGQKVEFLVSFYNNEISEKSEIFDDQFSVERPDGSNFTLKIRSTKLEDSAMYFCASRREQGQETQYFGPGTRLLVL.

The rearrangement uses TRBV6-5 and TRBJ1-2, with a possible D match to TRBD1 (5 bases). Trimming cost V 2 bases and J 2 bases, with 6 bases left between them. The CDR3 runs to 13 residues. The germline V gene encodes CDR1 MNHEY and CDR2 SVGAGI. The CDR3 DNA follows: TGTGCCAGCAGTTACGACAGAAACTATGGCTACACCTTC. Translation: CASSYDRNYGYTF.

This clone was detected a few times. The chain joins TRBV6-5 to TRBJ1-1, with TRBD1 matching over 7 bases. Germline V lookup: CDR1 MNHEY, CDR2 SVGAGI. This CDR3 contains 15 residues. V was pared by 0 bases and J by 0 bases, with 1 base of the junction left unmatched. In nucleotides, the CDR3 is TGTGCCAGCAGTTACTCAGGGGGCCTGAACACTGAAGCTTTCTTT. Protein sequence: CASSYSGGLNTEAFF.

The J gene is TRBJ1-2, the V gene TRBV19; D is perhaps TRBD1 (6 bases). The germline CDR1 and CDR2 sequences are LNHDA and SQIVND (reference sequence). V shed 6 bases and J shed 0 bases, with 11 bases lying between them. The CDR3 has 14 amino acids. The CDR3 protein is CASSRDTSNYGYTF. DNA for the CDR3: TGTGCCAGTAGCCGGGACACATCTAACTATGGCTACACCTTC. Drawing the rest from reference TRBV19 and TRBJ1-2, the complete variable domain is DGGITQSPKYLFRKEGQNVTLSCEQNLNHDAMYWYRQDPGQGLRLIYYSQIVNDFQKGDIAEGYSVSREKKESFPLTVTSAQKNPTAFYLCASSRDTSNYGYTFGSGTRLTVV.

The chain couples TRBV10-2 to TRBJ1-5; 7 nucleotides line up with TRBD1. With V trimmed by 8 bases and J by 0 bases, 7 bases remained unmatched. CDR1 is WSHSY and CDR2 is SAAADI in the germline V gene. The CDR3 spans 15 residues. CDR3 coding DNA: TGCGCCAGCTCAGGGACAGCATATAGCAATCAGCCCCAGCATTTT. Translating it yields CASSGTAYSNQPQHF.

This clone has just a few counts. The DNA for the CDR3 is TGCGCCAGCAGCTTCAAATCAGGGAATGAGCAGTTCTTC. It translates to CASSFKSGNEQFF. The chain is built from TRBV5-1 and TRBJ2-1; D perhaps matches TRBD1 (5 bases). V gave up 2 bases and J gave up 7 bases, with 10 bases separating them. Germline values: CDR1 SGHRS, CDR2 YFSETQ. The CDR3 has 13 amino acids.

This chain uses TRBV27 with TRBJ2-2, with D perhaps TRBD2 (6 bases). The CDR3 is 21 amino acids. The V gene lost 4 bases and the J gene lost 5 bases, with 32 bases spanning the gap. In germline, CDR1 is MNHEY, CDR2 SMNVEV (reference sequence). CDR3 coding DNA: TGTGCCAGCAGTTCCACATCCGGGACTCGGTTCCCGCGGCGGCGAACCGGGGAGCTGTTTTTT. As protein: CASSSTSGTRFPRRRTGELFF.